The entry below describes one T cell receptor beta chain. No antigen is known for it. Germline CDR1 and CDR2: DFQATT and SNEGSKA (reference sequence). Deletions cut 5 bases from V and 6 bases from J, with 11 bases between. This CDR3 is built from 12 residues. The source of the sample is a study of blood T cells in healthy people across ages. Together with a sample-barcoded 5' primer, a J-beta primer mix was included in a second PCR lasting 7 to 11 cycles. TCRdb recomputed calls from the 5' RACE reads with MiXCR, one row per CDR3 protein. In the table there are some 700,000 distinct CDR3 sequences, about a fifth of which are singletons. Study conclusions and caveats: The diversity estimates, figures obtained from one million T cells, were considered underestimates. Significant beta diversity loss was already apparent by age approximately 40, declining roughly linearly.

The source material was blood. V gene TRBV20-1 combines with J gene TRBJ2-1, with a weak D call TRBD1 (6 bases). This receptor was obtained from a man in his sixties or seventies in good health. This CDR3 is CSADTGSNEQFF. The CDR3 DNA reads TGCAGTGCTGACACAGGGTCCAATGAGCAGTTCTTC.